This T cell receptor beta chain was captured in a study of cytomegalovirus exposure and HLA in healthy donors. Germline assignment: CDR1 KGHSH and CDR2 LQKENI. The CDR3 contains 14 residues. Trimming pared 2 bases from V and 2 bases from J, leaving 9 bases between. In the PCR, 60 Vbeta and 13 Jbeta primers were used. Assay used: immunoSEQ multiplex PCR; TCRdb lists only in-frame clones, some missing. The sample gives about 200,000 clones, about 74% of which show up once; about a sixth is in the top ten. The source of this sequence is a middle-aged man in good health and CMV-seronegative. This sequence joins TRBV18 and TRBJ1-2; D ambiguous. The sequenced sample consisted of PBMCs. CDR3 coding DNA: TGTGCCAGCTCACCAGAGGGCGGCAACTATGGCTACACCTTC. Its protein is CASSPEGGNYGYTF.